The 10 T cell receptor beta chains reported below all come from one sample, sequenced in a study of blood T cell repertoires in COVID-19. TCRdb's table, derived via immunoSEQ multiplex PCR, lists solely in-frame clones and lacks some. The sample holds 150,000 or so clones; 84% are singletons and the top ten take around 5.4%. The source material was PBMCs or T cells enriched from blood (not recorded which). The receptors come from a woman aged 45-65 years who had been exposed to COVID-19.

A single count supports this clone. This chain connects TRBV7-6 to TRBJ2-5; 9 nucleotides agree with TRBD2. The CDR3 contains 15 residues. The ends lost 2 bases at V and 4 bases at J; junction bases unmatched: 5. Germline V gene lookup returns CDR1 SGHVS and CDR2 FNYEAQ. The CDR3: CASSLSAGGIETQYF. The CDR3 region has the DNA TGTGCCAGCAGCTTATCCGCGGGGGGGATAGAGACCCAGTACTTC.

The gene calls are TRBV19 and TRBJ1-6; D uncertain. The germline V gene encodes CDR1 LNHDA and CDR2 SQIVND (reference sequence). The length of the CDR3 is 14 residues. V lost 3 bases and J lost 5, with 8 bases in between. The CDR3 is CASSMGRDNSPLHF. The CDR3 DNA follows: TGTGCCAGTAGTATGGGCAGAGATAATTCACCCCTCCACTTT.

CDR3 in amino acids: CAISESITSGRKWGEQYF. The CDR3 nucleotides read TGTGCCATCAGTGAGTCGATAACTAGCGGGAGGAAATGGGGCGAGCAGTACTTC. This sequence joins TRBV10-3 and TRBJ2-7; 12 nucleotides align to TRBD2. Germline CDR1 reads ENHRY; CDR2 reads SYGVKD. This CDR3 region has 18 residues. Trimming cost V 0 bases and J 6 bases; bases outside gene matches: 12.

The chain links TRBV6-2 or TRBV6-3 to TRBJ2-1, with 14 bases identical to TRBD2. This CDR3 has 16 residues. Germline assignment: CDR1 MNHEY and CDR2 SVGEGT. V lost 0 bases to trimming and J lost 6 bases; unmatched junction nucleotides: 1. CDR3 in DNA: TGTGCCAGCAGTTACTCGACTAGCGGGGGGGCCAATGAGCAGTTCTTC. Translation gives CASSYSTSGGANEQFF.

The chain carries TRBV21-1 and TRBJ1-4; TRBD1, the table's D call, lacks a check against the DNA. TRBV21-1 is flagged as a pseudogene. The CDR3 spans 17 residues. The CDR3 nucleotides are TGTGCCAGCATCAAAGGACAACAGGGTCGGGTCAATGAAAAACTGTTTTTT. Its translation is CASIKGQQGRVNEKLFF.

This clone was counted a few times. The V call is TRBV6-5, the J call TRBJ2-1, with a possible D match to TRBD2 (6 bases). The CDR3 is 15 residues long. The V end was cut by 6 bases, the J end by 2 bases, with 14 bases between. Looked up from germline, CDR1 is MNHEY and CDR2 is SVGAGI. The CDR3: CASSRERTPYNEQFF. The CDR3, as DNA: TGTGCCAGCAGCCGGGAGCGGACCCCCTACAATGAGCAGTTCTTC.

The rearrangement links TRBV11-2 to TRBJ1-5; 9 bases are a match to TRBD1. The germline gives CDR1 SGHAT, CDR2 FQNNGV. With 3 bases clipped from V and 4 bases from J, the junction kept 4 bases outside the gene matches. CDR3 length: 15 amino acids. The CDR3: CASSFGTGLNQPQHF. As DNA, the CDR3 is TGTGCCAGCAGCTTCGGGACAGGGCTAAATCAGCCCCAGCATTTT.

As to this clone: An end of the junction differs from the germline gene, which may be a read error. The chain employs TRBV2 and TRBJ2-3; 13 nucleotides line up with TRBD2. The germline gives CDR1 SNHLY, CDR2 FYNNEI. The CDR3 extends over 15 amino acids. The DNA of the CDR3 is TGTGCCAGCAGTCGGACTAGCGGGAGCAAAGATACGCAGTATTTT. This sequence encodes CASSRTSGSKDTQYF.

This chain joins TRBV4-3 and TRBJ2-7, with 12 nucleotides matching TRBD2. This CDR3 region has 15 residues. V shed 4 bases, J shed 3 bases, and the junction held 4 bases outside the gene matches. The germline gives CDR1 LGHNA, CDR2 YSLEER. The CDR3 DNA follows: TGCGCCAGCAGCCTCGGACTAGCGGGGATCTACGAGCAGTACTTC. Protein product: CASSLGLAGIYEQYF.

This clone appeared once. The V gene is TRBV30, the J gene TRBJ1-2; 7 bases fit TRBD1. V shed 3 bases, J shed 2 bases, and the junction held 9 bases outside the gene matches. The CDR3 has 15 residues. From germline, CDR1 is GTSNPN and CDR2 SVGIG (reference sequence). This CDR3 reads CAWRRDRGINYGYTF. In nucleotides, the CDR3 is TGTGCCTGGAGGCGGGACAGAGGGATCAACTATGGCTACACCTTC.